This section outlines one TCR beta chain sequence together with its context. This record belongs to a study of T cell changes during pregnancy in multiple sclerosis. TCRdb keeps only in-frame clones here, not all; method: immunoSEQ multiplex PCR. This sample carries around 92,000 clones, over 85% of them seen once, and the ten largest clones take almost 1%. The CDR3 is 17 amino acids. V was shortened by 0 bases and J by 1 base, with 17 bases between the two germline ends. Germline CDR1 SQVTM, CDR2 ANQGSEA. The source of this sequence is a female donor with multiple sclerosis, enrolled in a pregnancy study. Sequenced material: peripheral blood, taken after pregnancy. This chain connects TRBV29-1 to TRBJ2-3, with a weak D call TRBD2 (6 bases). CDR3 in DNA: TGCAGCGTTGAAGATTGGGACTCCCTTTCCCGCACAGATACGCAGTATTTT. It yields the protein CSVEDWDSLSRTDTQYF.